These 5 T cell receptor beta chains originate from one sample sequenced in a study of T cells in localized non-small cell lung cancer. Method: immunoSEQ multiplex PCR; TCRdb's copy keeps in-frame clones and lacks some. The sample includes 40,000 or so clones, 75% to 90% of them seen just once. The starting material was peripheral blood, obtained before any cancer treatment. These receptors originate from a man aged 40 to 70 with stage I lung adenocarcinoma.

CDR3 amino acids: CASSLDGPSNYGYTF. CDR3 nucleotides: TGTGCCAGCAGCTTGGATGGTCCTTCTAACTATGGCTACACCTTC. The chain uses TRBV5-6 and TRBJ1-2, with D hard to call. CDR3 size: 15 residues. With 0 bases removed from V and 0 bases from J, the gap between germline ends came to 9 bases. Germline V gene lookup returns CDR1 SGHDT and CDR2 YYEEEE.

The chain employs TRBV4-3 and TRBJ2-1, with D perhaps assigned TRBD1 or TRBD2 (6 bases each). Germline V gives CDR1 LGHNA, CDR2 YSLEER. Trimming stripped 6 bases from V and 0 bases from J, with 15 bases between. This CDR3 contains 16 residues. The CDR3 DNA sequence: TGCGCCAGCAGAGGGGGGATAGGGAACTCCTACAATGAGCAGTTCTTC. Translating gives CASRGGIGNSYNEQFF.

This sequence joins TRBV28 and TRBJ2-7; D is perhaps TRBD1 (8 bases). The germline V and J ends were trimmed by 3 bases and 1 base, with 13 bases remaining between them. From germline, CDR1 is MDHEN and CDR2 SYDVKM. CDR3 length: 15 residues. For the CDR3, the DNA is TGTGCCAGCAGTTTTACAGGGGGAGGGTCCTACGAGCAGTACTTC. It translates to CASSFTGGGSYEQYF.

The V and J genes are TRBV4-1 and TRBJ1-1; perhaps TRBD1 as D (5 bases). Trimming pared 3 bases from V and 4 bases from J, leaving 15 bases between. CDR1 and CDR2 from the germline V gene are MGHRA and YSYEKL. CDR3 length: 15 amino acids. CDR3 sequence: CASSQGLRVITEAFF. The CDR3 DNA is TGCGCCAGCAGCCAGGGACTTAGGGTTATCACTGAAGCTTTCTTT.

This clone was recorded once. The CDR3 here is CASSRSGTSGPETQYF. CDR3 nucleotide sequence: TGTGCCAGTAGCCGATCCGGGACTAGCGGGCCAGAGACCCAGTACTTC. The chain joins TRBV19 to TRBJ2-5; TRBD2 aligns across 12 bases. CDR1 and CDR2 from the germline V gene are LNHDA and SQIVND (reference sequence). Germline trimming cut 6 bases from V and 4 bases from J; bases unmatched to any gene: 9. This CDR3 region has 16 residues.